These T cell receptor beta chains were read from a single sample in a study of blood T cell repertoires in COVID-19. Sequencing used immunoSEQ multiplex PCR; TCRdb keeps in-frame clones, though not all of them. The data hold about 480,000 clones, with 85% to 90% observed a single time. The sequenced sample consisted of PBMCs or T cells enriched from blood (not recorded which). The receptors come from a woman aged 40 to 50 who had recovered from COVID-19. Both conserved end residues are part of each CDR3.

v_gene: TRBV9; CDR3aa: CASSAQGGETQYF
v_gene: TRBV18; CDR3aa: CASSPAGQGFNQPQHF
v_gene: TRBV28; CDR3aa: CASTPPVAGRGMEQFF
v_gene: TRBV4-1; CDR3aa: CASSQERDTQETQYF
v_gene: TRBV6-5; CDR3aa: CASSSGDSYNEQFF
v_gene: TRBV19; CDR3aa: CASSIITGTDHGNTIYF
v_gene: TRBV30; CDR3aa: CAWMGRGREKLFF
v_gene: TRBV19; CDR3aa: CASSTGGLIYGYTF
v_gene: TRBV7-9; CDR3aa: CASSFWANEQFF
v_gene: TRBV27; CDR3aa: CASRATFGQVPYGYTF
v_gene: TRBV4-3; CDR3aa: CASSQSGGSRYGYTF
v_gene: TRBV5-5; CDR3aa: CASSLGVGRENTGELFF
v_gene: TRBV11-2; CDR3aa: CASSSPVGGGFSGNTIYF
v_gene: TRBV4-2; CDR3aa: CASSQEGDRALVGGYTF
v_gene: TRBV29-1; CDR3aa: CSVGGTGNTGELFF
v_gene: TRBV5-8; CDR3aa: CASIPGQSYGYTF
v_gene: TRBV3-1/TRBV3-2; CDR3aa: CASSPGQLYEQYF
v_gene: TRBV24-1; CDR3aa: CATSEGTSGIYEQYF
v_gene: TRBV15; CDR3aa: CATSRDLTGQETQYF
v_gene: TRBV4-3; CDR3aa: CASSSWTGPDGGYTF